The subject of this entry is one T cell receptor beta chain. This clone was detected only once. There is no known antigen for this receptor. Within one base of it there is no much larger clone, and no base qualities were kept. The CDR3 regions of human TCRbeta chains were analyzed by immunosequencing. Per the authors' processing: TCRs in the repertoires were compared against a reference library of SARS-CoV-2-specific TCRs that had been generated with the MIRA antigen-specificity platform. Breadth meant the fraction of unique TCRs that were SARS-CoV-2-associated, whereas depth meant the fraction of total T cells that were SARS-CoV-2-associated. Using the MIRA data, each spike-specific TCR was mapped to the spike region that the TCR reacts to and placed in a CD4 or CD8 class. Log10-transformed breadth and depth values were compared by one-way ANOVA with Sidak's multiple comparisons tests. Here the immuneACCESS table is served through TCRdb, limited to in-frame sequences with V and J called. Missing clones are a known gap in these copies; in checked studies unresolved V genes cover under half, and the rest lacks a known reason. Clonal size and the V and J genes are those of that table, whereas D and trimming came from the DNA. Recorded for this sample are 69,000 or so clones; 70% to 90% of them occurred a single time. 1.3% of the sample rests with the top ten.

The data belong to a study of T cell responses to AZD1222 COVID-19 vaccine (TCRdb year 2021). For the wider study: TCR sequencing was performed for 230 to 250 trial participants, of whom around 210 were given two doses of AZD1222 and around 26 were given two doses of MenACWY control vaccine. Trial participants were enrolled into age subgroups of 18-55, 56-69 and 70-plus years, which contained about 150, 28 and 57 TCR-sequenced participants, respectively.

The sample's time point label, decoded: about 28 days (+/-7) after the second vaccine dose. AZD1222 recipients whose second dose came at about 4 weeks and those whose second dose came at about 12 weeks were combined into one group, since spike-specific TCR depth and breadth did not differ between the two schedules. Vaccinee samples were obtained from the UK trials COV001 and COV002, which included a single-blind randomized controlled phase 2/3 trial of AZD1222 (ChAdOx1 nCoV-19) in healthy adults. Trial participant PBMC samples were collected at day 0 and day 28 after the second dose for TCRbeta chain sequencing. On the study overall, not on this receptor specifically: Most participants were white British and females outnumbered males, and the authors suggested that clonal diversity may have been underestimated. Because no samples from the day 14 peak response were available, repertoires could be characterized only after the peak T cell response. Conclusions about previously exposed vaccinees were limited because only a handful of AZD1222 recipients were SARS-CoV-2 seropositive at baseline. CD4 TCRs associated with the vaccine covered the entire spike protein, and the dominant responses were in regions 160-218 and 743-854. Spike-specific TCR breadth and depth rose significantly after two AZD1222 doses compared with day 0 and with MenACWY recipients. The 56-69-year group was small, and its depth increase did not reach significance, likely because of low power. Reportedly, close to half of the unique spike-specific TCRs recognized epitopes lying outside the regions that are mutated in the B.1.351 and B.1.1.7 variants.

The CDR3 runs 14 residues from the cysteine to the phenylalanine. The retained sequence is limited to the CDR3, 42 bases, with the frame set at the first base. V is pared back by 0 bases and J by 7 bases, with 8 bases lying between the germline termini. Reading the germline V gene gives CDR1 SGDLS and CDR2 YYNGEE. The TCR was taken from an adult who received the AZD1222 COVID-19 vaccine. Sequenced here: peripheral blood, sampled 28 days after the second AZD1222 dose. The chain is made from TRBV9 and TRBJ1-6; the best D guess is TRBD1, with 5 bases matching. The DNA sequence is as follows: TGTGCCAGCAGCGTAGAGGCAGGGAATTCACCCCTCCACTTT. This sequence encodes CASSVEAGNSPLHF.